This TCR beta chain stems from a study of OX40 agonist ivuxolimab in advanced cancers. Per germline, CDR1 SNHLY and CDR2 FYNNEI. The V and J ends lost 3 bases and 5 bases respectively, with 11 bases between them. There are 14 residues in the CDR3. Assay used: immunoSEQ multiplex PCR; TCRdb lists only in-frame clones, some missing. Among tens of thousands of clones, approximately 80% were seen once, and the ten largest hold roughly a quarter. This clone came up a few times. The chain recombines TRBV2 with TRBJ2-1; D possibly corresponds to TRBD2 (6 bases). The source of this sequence is an adult with an advanced solid tumor such as melanoma, head and neck, liver or kidney cancer. Material: CD4+ or CD8+ T cells sorted from blood, obtained in a trial of the OX40 agonist ivuxolimab. CDR3: CASSEGGWDNEQFF. The CDR3 DNA sequence: TGTGCCAGCAGTGAGGGAGGCTGGGACAATGAGCAGTTCTTC.